The T cell receptor beta chain under discussion was sequenced for a study of high-grade serous ovarian cancer treatment subgroups. Overall study context: On average, roughly 14,000 reads and roughly 7,000 unique TCR beta rearrangements were obtained per sample.

Clones were read by immunoSEQ multiplex PCR, and TCRdb kept only the in-frame ones, dropping some. The table has 4,800 or so clones, approximately 70% seen once; the top ten hold less than 10%. Tumor samples were taken before definitive surgery or chemotherapy. This clone has just one count. The antigen is not known. The CDR3 totals 13 residues. Per the germline V gene, CDR1 is SGHTA and CDR2 is FQGNSA. V lost 0 bases to trimming and J lost 10 bases; unmatched junction nucleotides: 3. Study results and limitations: Higher neoantigen levels went with greater TCR clonal relatedness. Bulk tumor TCR sequencing gave no spatial information. Tumors within one patient showed repertoire similarity of about 0.095 to 0.85.

The sequencing sample was made of tumor tissue. The sequence was obtained from a human donor with high-grade serous ovarian cancer. The chain couples TRBV7-2 to TRBJ2-1; 7 bases align to TRBD2. The CDR3 sequence is CASSLAPLAEQFF. CDR3 nucleotides: TGTGCCAGCAGCTTAGCTCCACTAGCGGAGCAGTTCTTC.